This TCR beta chain was retrieved from a study of CD8 T cells in ankylosing spondylitis (dated by TCRdb to the late 2010s). With regard to the full study: The study profiled T cell receptor beta repertoires in healthy donors and ankylosing spondylitis patients to find disease-linked TCR variants. The full study cohort was made up of about 24 ankylosing spondylitis patients and 108 healthy donors. Peripheral blood was sampled, and synovial fluid was also collected from ankylosing spondylitis patients.

Sequencing instrument: Illumina HiSeq 2500. Quantitative 5'-RACE with molecular barcodes was used to prepare TCR beta libraries. In the source study's methods: To identify disease-linked TCR variants, a new computational method was used, one built on a probabilistic model of VDJ rearrangement. TCRdb handled the public reads itself, with Q25 trimming in fastp and clone calling in MiXCR, and kept productive beta chains. Rows merge per CDR3 protein into single entries with the most common DNA and genes. TCRdb, rather than the study authors, made the V and J calls. The sample contains about 390,000 distinct CDR3 sequences, approximately 20% of them found a single time. The top ten clonotypes cover about 16% of the sample. Trimming accounts for 3 bases at V and 5 bases at J, while the number of junction bases matched to no gene is 7. The CDR3 spans 16 residues, from the cysteine through the phenylalanine. Just the 48-base CDR3 DNA is kept, in frame starting at base 1. Via the germline V gene, CDR1 is SGHRS and CDR2 YFSETQ.

The full study reports these points: In peripheral blood, the disease-linked clones were found at relatively low frequencies and had a CD8+ phenotype. Significant enrichment of the disease-linked clones was reported in matched synovial fluid samples from ankylosing spondylitis patients. Some of the motif variants had been reported before in the synovial fluid and blood of reactive arthritis patients, a finding that suggests common disease-initiation mechanisms. A TCR beta motif of about 8 highly homologous amino acid variants appeared characteristic of blood from ankylosing spondylitis patients.

Details on this clonotype: No cognate antigen has been identified for it. Base qualities were left out, and no much larger clone turns up one base away.

Sequencing was carried out using blood, either unsorted or a sorted T cell fraction (not recorded which). This receptor was obtained from a male donor with ankylosing spondylitis. The chain is encoded by TRBV5-1 joined to TRBJ2-3, with 12 bases aligning to TRBD2. The DNA reads as follows: TGCGCCAGCAGCTATAGGCTAGCGGGAGGGCAAGATACGCAGTATTTT. The translation is CASSYRLAGGQDTQYF.